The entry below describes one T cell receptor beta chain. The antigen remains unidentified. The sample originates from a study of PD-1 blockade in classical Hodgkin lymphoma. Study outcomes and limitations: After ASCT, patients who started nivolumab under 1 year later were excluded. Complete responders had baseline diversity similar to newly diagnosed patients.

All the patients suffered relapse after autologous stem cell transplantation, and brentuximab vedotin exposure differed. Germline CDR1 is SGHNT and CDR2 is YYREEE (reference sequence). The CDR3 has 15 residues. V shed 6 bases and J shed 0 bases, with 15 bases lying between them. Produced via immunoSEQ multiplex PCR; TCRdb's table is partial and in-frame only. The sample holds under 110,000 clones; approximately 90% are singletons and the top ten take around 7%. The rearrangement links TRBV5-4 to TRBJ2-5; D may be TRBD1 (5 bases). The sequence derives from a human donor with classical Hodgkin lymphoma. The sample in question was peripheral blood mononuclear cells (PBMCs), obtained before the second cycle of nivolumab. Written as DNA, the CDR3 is TGTGCCAGCACCCCAACGGCAGGGTACCAAGAGACCCAGTACTTC. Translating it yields CASTPTAGYQETQYF.